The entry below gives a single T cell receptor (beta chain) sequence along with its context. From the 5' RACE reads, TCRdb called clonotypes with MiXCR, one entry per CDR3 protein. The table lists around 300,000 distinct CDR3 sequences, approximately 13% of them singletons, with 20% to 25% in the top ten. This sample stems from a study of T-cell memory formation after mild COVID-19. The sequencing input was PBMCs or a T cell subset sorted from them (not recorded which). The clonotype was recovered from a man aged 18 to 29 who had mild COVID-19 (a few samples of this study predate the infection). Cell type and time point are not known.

CDR3 region: CASSRSPTVLSGNTIYF. CDR3 sequence (DNA): TGCGCCAGCAGCCGGTCCCCCACAGTCCTCTCTGGAAACACCATATATTTT. This sequence joins TRBV5-1 and TRBJ1-3; unclear D gene. Germline V gene lookup returns CDR1 SGHRS and CDR2 YFSETQ. The V end lost 4 bases, the J end lost 0 bases, and 17 bases lay between the germline ends. CDR3 length equals 17 residues.